This T cell receptor beta chain was sequenced in a study of blood T cell repertoires in COVID-19. Study details: Sites across the United States, Italy and Spain contributed samples from acute and convalescent COVID-19.

After removal of 8 bases from V and 2 bases from J, the junction contained 5 bases not matched to a gene. The CDR3 extends over 12 amino acids. Germline-derived CDR1 and CDR2 are GTSNPN and SVGIG (reference sequence). Recruits, aged about 18 to 89 years, lived in 20 to 30 US areas. The protocol was immunoSEQ multiplex PCR, while the TCRdb copy is restricted to in-frame clones and leaves out a portion. This table holds 350,000 to 400,000 clones, 90% to 95% found once. Input material: PBMCs or T cells enriched from blood (not recorded which). The receptor comes from a woman between 40 and 55 years old who had been exposed to COVID-19. The J gene is TRBJ1-2, the V gene TRBV30; 7 bases are a match to TRBD1. CDR3 nucleotide sequence: TGTGCCAGAGGACAGGCAAACTATGGCTACACCTTC. Translation gives CARGQANYGYTF.